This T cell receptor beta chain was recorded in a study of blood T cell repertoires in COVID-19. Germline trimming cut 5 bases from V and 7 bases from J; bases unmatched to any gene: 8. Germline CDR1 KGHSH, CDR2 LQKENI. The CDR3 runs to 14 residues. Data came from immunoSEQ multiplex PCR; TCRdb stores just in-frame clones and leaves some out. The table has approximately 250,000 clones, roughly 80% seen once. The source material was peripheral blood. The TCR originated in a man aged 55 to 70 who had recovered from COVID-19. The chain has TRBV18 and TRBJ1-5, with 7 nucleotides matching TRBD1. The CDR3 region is CASSKGQTGQPQHF. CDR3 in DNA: TGTGCCAGCTCAAAGGGACAGACGGGGCAGCCCCAGCATTTT. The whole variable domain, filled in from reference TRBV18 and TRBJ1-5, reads NAGVMQNPRHLVRRRGQEARLRCSPMKGHSHVYWYRQLPEEGLKFMVYLQKENIIDESGMPKERFSAEFPKEGPSILRIQQVVRGDSAAYFCASSKGQTGQPQHFGDGTRLSIL.